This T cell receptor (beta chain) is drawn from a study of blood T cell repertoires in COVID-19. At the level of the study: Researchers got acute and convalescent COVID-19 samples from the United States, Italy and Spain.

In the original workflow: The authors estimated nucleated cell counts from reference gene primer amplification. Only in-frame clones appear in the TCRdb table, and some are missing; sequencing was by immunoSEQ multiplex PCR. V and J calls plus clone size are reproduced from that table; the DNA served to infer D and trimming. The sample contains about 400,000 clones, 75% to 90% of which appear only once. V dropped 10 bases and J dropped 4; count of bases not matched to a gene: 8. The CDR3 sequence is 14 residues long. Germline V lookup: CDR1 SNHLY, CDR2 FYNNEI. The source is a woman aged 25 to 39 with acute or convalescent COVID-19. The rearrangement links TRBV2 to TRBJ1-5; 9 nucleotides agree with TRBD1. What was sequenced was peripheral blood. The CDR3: CATLGDRENQPQHF. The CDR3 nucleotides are TGTGCCACATTAGGGGACAGGGAAAATCAGCCCCAGCATTTT.